The clone carrying this TCR beta chain occurred many times. Exclusion of a patient resulted from uncontrolled infection, other autoimmune disease, pregnancy or lactation. These data are taken from a study of T cells in Graves' hyperthyroidism and ophthalmopathy. V lost 4 bases and J lost 1, with 13 bases in between. CDR3 length equals 15 residues. Germline V gives CDR1 LGHNA, CDR2 YNFKEQ. From RNA transcripts, TCR beta CDR3 regions were amplified. When the TCR CDR3 underwent first-round RT-PCR, the HTBI primer set was used. Using its own MiXCR run on the multiplex PCR reads, TCRdb lists one record per CDR3 protein. Of some 560,000 distinct CDR3 sequences listed, less than 15% are singletons.

The specimen was blood. The clonotype comes from a woman aged 35 to 49 with Graves' hyperthyroidism. The V call is TRBV4-2, the J call TRBJ1-1, with D uncertain. The CDR3 loop is CASSRDRTGNTEAFF. The DNA for the CDR3 is TGTGCCAGCAGCCGGGATCGGACCGGGAACACTGAAGCTTTCTTT.